These 27 T cell receptor beta chains were sequenced from one sample in a study of radiation and T cells in renal cell carcinoma. Sequencing used immunoSEQ multiplex PCR; TCRdb keeps in-frame clones, though not all of them. The sample yields 10,000 to 15,000 clones, 30% to 40% seen once. Treatment here: 15 Gy SBRT to primary tumor, nephrectomy 4 weeks later. The specimen comprised tumor tissue, sampled from a patient whose treatment included radiotherapy and nephrectomy. The receptors were sampled from a man between 60 and 75 years old with renal cell carcinoma.

This clone was picked up one time. J is TRBJ1-2 and V is TRBV15; 7 bases match TRBD1. The CDR3 runs to 18 residues. The V gene end was trimmed by 4 bases and the J gene end by 2 bases; junction bases not matched to a gene: 16. Germline V lookup: CDR1 LNHNV, CDR2 YYDKDF (reference sequence). The CDR3 DNA reads TGTGCCACCAGCAACTACCACAATGACAGGGCTAACAACTATGGCTACACCTTC. This translates into CATSNYHNDRANNYGYTF.

The chain couples TRBV30 to TRBJ1-2; tentatively, D is TRBD1 (5 bases). Trimming took 3 bases from V and 4 from J, leaving 12 bases between them. Germline CDR1 GTSNPN, CDR2 SVGIG (reference sequence). This CDR3 is built from 13 residues. The CDR3 coding sequence is TGTGCCTGGAGAACGCAGGGTGCCTATGGCTACACCTTC. This sequence encodes CAWRTQGAYGYTF.

This clone was seen more than once but under ten times. This chain joins TRBV6-5 and TRBJ2-1; no clear D gene. V was cut by 0 bases and J by 4 bases, with 10 bases left in between. From germline, CDR1 is MNHEY and CDR2 SVGAGI. CDR3 length equals 15 residues. The CDR3 coding sequence is TGTGCCAGCAGTTACTCGAACGGAGAGTACAATGAGCAGTTCTTC. Translating gives CASSYSNGEYNEQFF.

This clone was observed a handful of times. The chain has TRBV5-6 and TRBJ2-2; 7 bases are shared with TRBD1. Germline CDR1 SGHDT, CDR2 YYEEEE. The J segment lost 6 bases and the V segment lost 5 bases, leaving 7 bases of the junction unmatched. The CDR3 contains 14 residues. CDR3 DNA sequence: TGTGCCAGCAGATATGACCAGGGGGCCGGGGAGCTGTTTTTT. It is translated as CASRYDQGAGELFF.

This clone was recorded only once. The rearrangement joins TRBV30 to TRBJ1-4; D is uncertain. Trimming removed 2 bases from V and 0 bases from J, with 7 bases in between. Germline-derived CDR1 and CDR2 are GTSNPN and SVGIG (reference sequence). This CDR3 is 14 amino acids long. The CDR3 region has the DNA TGTGCCTGGAGTCGAGGACCAACTAATGAAAAACTGTTTTTT. Protein product: CAWSRGPTNEKLFF.

V usage is TRBV29-1 and J usage is TRBJ1-1; D gene ambiguous. Deletions cut 8 bases from V and 8 bases from J, with 15 bases between. The CDR3 consists of 11 residues. Germline CDR1 is SQVTM and CDR2 is ANQGSEA. In nucleotides, the CDR3 is TGCAGCAATATCCGTGAGGTCGAAGCTTTCTTT. Translating it yields CSNIREVEAFF. Looking up the rest from reference TRBV29-1 and TRBJ1-1 gives the full variable domain: SAVISQKPSRDICQRGTSLTIQCQVDSQVTMMFWYRQQPGQSLTLIATANQGSEATYESGFVIDKFPISRPNLTFSTLTVSNMSPEDSSIYLCSNIREVEAFFGQGTRLTVV.

This clone was recorded a few times. The rearrangement uses TRBV30 and TRBJ1-6; D gene uncertain. Germline V lookup: CDR1 GTSNPN, CDR2 SVGIG (reference sequence). There are 13 residues in the CDR3. V was cut by 3 bases and J by 7 bases, with 10 bases left in between. The DNA for the CDR3 is TGTGCCTGGAGAACGGGCCCAAATTCACCCCTCCACTTT. Protein product: CAWRTGPNSPLHF.

This clone rates as medium-sized. The chain joins TRBV6-5 to TRBJ2-7, with 9 bases fitting TRBD1. CDR3 length: 15 amino acids. CDR1 MNHEY and CDR2 SVGAGI come from the germline V gene. The junction had 8 bases not matched to a gene; V was cut back by 4 bases and J by 4 bases. CDR3 loop: CASSFIQGAQYEQYF. In DNA form, the CDR3 reads TGTGCCAGCAGTTTCATACAGGGGGCACAGTACGAGCAGTACTTC.

Only a few counts were recorded for this clone. The genes are TRBV12-5 and TRBJ2-7; D is tentatively TRBD1 or TRBD2 (5 bases each). Deletions cut 6 bases from V and 3 bases from J, with 18 bases between. Germline V gene sequence: CDR1 LGHNT, CDR2 FRNRAP. The CDR3 runs to 15 residues. As DNA, the CDR3 is TGTGCTAGTGGGAGAGGGGTGGGTAGGGACTACGAGCAGTACGTC. Its protein product is CASGRGVGRDYEQYV.

The genes are TRBV9 and TRBJ2-7; perhaps TRBD1 as D (6 bases). The V end was cut by 4 bases, the J end by 3 bases, with 14 bases between. Germline V CDR1 and CDR2: SGDLS, YYNGEE. This CDR3 contains 14 residues. CDR3 sequence: CASSPPDRSYEQYF. In DNA form, the CDR3 reads TGTGCCAGCAGCCCACCTGACAGGAGCTACGAGCAGTACTTC. The full variable domain, with the rest looked up from reference TRBV9 and TRBJ2-7, is DSGVTQTPKHLITATGQRVTLRCSPRSGDLSVYWYQQSLDQGLQFLIQYYNGEERAKGNILERFSAQQFPDLHSELNLSSLELGDSALYFCASSPPDRSYEQYFGPGTRLTVT.

V and J are TRBV6-1 and TRBJ2-1, with 7 bases matching TRBD1. CDR3 length: 15 amino acids. V gave up 5 bases and J gave up 5 bases; unmatched junction bases: 9. The germline V gene encodes CDR1 MNHNS and CDR2 SASEGT. The DNA for the CDR3 is TGTGCCAGCAGTCCTACGGGACAGCTAAACAATGAGCAGTTCTTC. Its protein product is CASSPTGQLNNEQFF.

In this sample, this clone turned up many times. The chain employs TRBV5-4 and TRBJ2-7; 7 bases map to TRBD1. CDR1 is SGHNT, CDR2 YYREEE, per germline (reference sequence). This CDR3 is 12 amino acids long. The J segment lost 6 bases and the V segment lost 4 bases, leaving 4 bases of the junction unmatched. Written as DNA, the CDR3 is TGTGCCAGCAGCCCAACAGGGGTCGAGCAGTACTTC. This sequence encodes CASSPTGVEQYF.

This clone was seen more than once but under ten times. The chain combines TRBV9 with TRBJ1-2; D is undetermined. The CDR3 is 14 amino acids. Germline CDR1 reads SGDLS; CDR2 reads YYNGEE. V lost 3 bases, J lost 2 bases, and 11 bases lay in between. CDR3 in DNA: TGTGCCAGCAGCGAACTAGACACGAACTATGGCTACACCTTC. Protein sequence: CASSELDTNYGYTF. Full variable domain (rest looked up from reference TRBV9 and TRBJ1-2): DSGVTQTPKHLITATGQRVTLRCSPRSGDLSVYWYQQSLDQGLQFLIQYYNGEERAKGNILERFSAQQFPDLHSELNLSSLELGDSALYFCASSELDTNYGYTFGSGTRLTVV.

V gene TRBV2 combines with J gene TRBJ1-5, with D perhaps matching TRBD1 (6 bases). Between the trimmed V and J ends, which lost 4 bases and 4 bases, there was a span of 23 bases. Germline CDR1 reads SNHLY; CDR2 reads FYNNEI. The CDR3 runs to 18 residues. CDR3 sequence (DNA): TGTGCCAGCAGTGGGGAGGGCCTTACCAGGACAGAAAATCAGCCCCAGCATTTT. Encoded protein: CASSGEGLTRTENQPQHF.

This chain connects TRBV9 to TRBJ2-3; 11 nucleotides line up with TRBD2. Germline loops: CDR1 SGDLS, CDR2 YYNGEE. Trimming took 4 bases from V and 2 from J; bases not matched to a gene: 15. CDR3 length equals 19 residues. Here the CDR3 DNA reads TGTGCCAGCAGCCCGGGCTGGCCTAGCGGGGGGTACTCCACAGATACGCAGTATTTT. It translates to CASSPGWPSGGYSTDTQYF. The entire variable domain, with the rest obtained from reference TRBV9 and TRBJ2-3, is as follows: DSGVTQTPKHLITATGQRVTLRCSPRSGDLSVYWYQQSLDQGLQFLIQYYNGEERAKGNILERFSAQQFPDLHSELNLSSLELGDSALYFCASSPGWPSGGYSTDTQYFGPGTRLTVL.

The chain has TRBV6-5 and TRBJ1-2; D unresolved. From germline, CDR1 is MNHEY and CDR2 SVGAGI. This CDR3 comprises 13 residues. V was trimmed by 0 bases and J by 8 bases, leaving 10 bases between them. CDR3 in amino acids: CASSYSDYQGYTF. Written as DNA, the CDR3 is TGTGCCAGCAGTTACTCCGACTATCAAGGCTACACCTTC.

This rearrangement joins TRBV6-1 to TRBJ2-7; 7 nucleotides agree with TRBD1. The junction had 7 bases not matched to a gene; V was cut back by 5 bases and J by 3 bases. The CDR3 consists of 14 residues. Germline V lookup: CDR1 MNHNS, CDR2 SASEGT. DNA for the CDR3: TGTGCCAGCAGTAGCTCGGGACAGATCTACGAGCAGTACGTC. It is translated as CASSSSGQIYEQYV.

The chain joins TRBV4-2 to TRBJ2-1; D might be TRBD1 (7 bases). This CDR3 spans 14 amino acids. V lost 4 bases to trimming and J lost 4 bases, with 11 bases between them. The germline V gene encodes CDR1 LGHNA and CDR2 YNFKEQ. CDR3 residues: CASSRGTDYNEQFF. The CDR3 DNA reads TGTGCCAGCAGCCGCGGGACAGATTACAATGAGCAGTTCTTC.

The rearrangement joins TRBV29-1 to TRBJ1-2, with TRBD1 as a possible D gene (5 bases). The CDR3 runs to 13 residues. V was trimmed by 0 bases and J by 4 bases, leaving 9 bases between them. The germline CDR1 and CDR2 sequences are SQVTM and ANQGSEA. The CDR3 protein is CSVEDLGGYGYTF. In DNA form, the CDR3 reads TGCAGCGTTGAAGATCTGGGGGGCTATGGCTACACCTTC.

The CDR3 DNA is TGCAGCGTTTGGCTCTCGGAGAACACTGAAGCTTTCTTT. The encoded protein is CSVWLSENTEAFF. The chain is built from TRBV29-1 and TRBJ1-1; D not resolved. Trimming removed 5 bases at V and 1 base at J, with 11 bases between. The germline V gene has CDR1 SQVTM and CDR2 ANQGSEA. The CDR3 sequence is 13 residues long.

This sequence joins TRBV6-4 and TRBJ1-2, with D uncertain. Per germline, CDR1 MRHNA and CDR2 SNTAGT. Trimming took off 6 bases at V and 2 bases at J, with 10 bases between the two ends. The CDR3 runs to 13 residues. CDR3 residues: CASSGGWNYGYTF. The DNA for the CDR3 is TGTGCCAGCAGCGGCGGTTGGAACTATGGCTACACCTTC.

The J gene is TRBJ2-7, the V gene TRBV5-1; 8 bases align to TRBD2. The CDR3 sequence is 15 residues long. Germline trimming cut 2 bases from V and 0 bases from J; bases unmatched to any gene: 4. Germline values: CDR1 SGHRS, CDR2 YFSETQ. The CDR3, as DNA: TGCGCCAGCAGCTTTCTAGCGGGCGACTCCTACGAGCAGTACTTC. Translated, it gives CASSFLAGDSYEQYF. Full variable domain (outside the CDR3, taken from reference TRBV5-1 and TRBJ2-7): KAGVTQTPRYLIKTRGQQVTLSCSPISGHRSVSWYQQTPGQGLQFLFEYFSETQRNKGNFPGRFSGRQFSNSRSEMNVSTLELGDSALYLCASSFLAGDSYEQYFGPGTRLTVT.

This clone is classed as medium-sized. The chain couples TRBV7-9 to TRBJ2-7; unclear D gene. V lost 4 bases to trimming and J lost 9 bases, with 10 bases between them. Germline lookup yields CDR1 SEHNR and CDR2 FQNEAQ (reference sequence). The CDR3 has 11 amino acids. As DNA, the CDR3 is TGTGCCAGCAGCTCATCGATCGGGCAGTACTTC. It encodes CASSSSIGQYF.

This clone is labeled as medium-sized. The genes are TRBV10-1 and TRBJ2-1, with 8 bases that match TRBD1. There are 13 residues in the CDR3. Germline loops: CDR1 WNHNN, CDR2 SYGVQD (reference sequence). J lost 8 bases, V lost 4 bases, and 4 bases had no gene match. The CDR3 DNA sequence: TGCGCCAGCAGTGCCGGACAGGGTCATGAGCAGTTCTTC. Protein sequence: CASSAGQGHEQFF.

The chain has TRBV10-3 and TRBJ2-7, with D possibly matching TRBD2 (5 bases). Trimming stripped 4 bases from V and 0 bases from J, with 10 bases between. The V gene's germline CDR1 is ENHRY and CDR2 SYGVKD. The length of the CDR3 is 14 residues. The CDR3 bases are TGTGCCATCAGTGCTGCGGGTCCCTCCTACGAGCAGTACGTC. Protein: CAISAAGPSYEQYV.

This clone has just a few counts. V and J are TRBV20-1 and TRBJ1-1, with 8 positions matching TRBD1. Germline-derived CDR1 and CDR2 are DFQATT and SNEGSKA (reference sequence). V dropped 5 bases and J dropped 11; count of bases not matched to a gene: 4. The CDR3 runs 10 residues. The CDR3 DNA reads as TGCAGTGCTTGGACAGGGTTGGCTTTCTTT. Its protein is CSAWTGLAFF.

CDR3 DNA: TGTGCCTGGAGAGATTGGGGGGGAGGTTGGACTGAAGCTTTCTTT. This sequence encodes CAWRDWGGGWTEAFF. The chain has TRBV30 and TRBJ1-1, with D possibly matching TRBD1 (5 bases). Germline V gene data show CDR1 as GTSNPN and CDR2 as SVGIG (reference sequence). The ends were cut back, 3 bases at V and 5 bases at J, with 19 bases in the middle. This CDR3 contains 15 residues.